Here is one T cell receptor beta chain with its context. This specimen comes from a study of control samples from healthy donors and cancer patients. J gave up 6 bases and V 5 bases, and 5 bases lay outside the gene matches. Looked up from germline, CDR1 is SEHNR and CDR2 is FQNEAQ (reference sequence). CDR3 length: 13 amino acids. Assay: immunoSEQ multiplex PCR; the TCRdb copy retains only in-frame clones and omits some. The sample shows 35,000 to 50,000 clones, more than 75% of them seen only once. The sample comprised PBMCs. The V and J genes are TRBV7-9 and TRBJ1-2; TRBD1 aligns across 8 bases. This sequence originates from a woman between 55 and 75 years old with lung cancer. CDR3 in DNA: TGTGCCAGCAGCAAGAGACAGGGGCATGGCTACACCTTC. Amino acid sequence: CASSKRQGHGYTF.